This entry lists 6 T cell receptor beta chains sequenced from one sample in a study of T cell repertoires in cytomegalovirus infection. Their antigens are not known. Each CDR3 protein gets one entry after TCRdb re-called the reads with MiXCR. The data hold hundreds of thousands of distinct CDR3 sequences, with less than 35% observed a single time. The sample in question was cultured CD8+ T cells from PBMCs, obtained from culture after CMV antigen stimulation. Source of these receptors: a human donor in good health (CMV status not recorded). Some clones in this sample may be carry-over from other donors' samples.

The chain has TRBV6-6 and TRBJ2-1; no reliable D call. In germline, CDR1 is MNHNY, CDR2 SVGAGI (reference sequence). Deletions cut 0 bases from V and 4 bases from J, with 13 bases between. This CDR3 spans 16 amino acids. DNA for the CDR3: TGTGCCAGCAGTTACTCGATACAGAGCAGTTACAATGAGCAGTTCTTC. This gives the protein CASSYSIQSSYNEQFF.

A few counts support this clonotype. The gene calls are TRBV20-1 and TRBJ2-1; D may be TRBD2 (5 bases). V was trimmed by 4 bases and J by 8 bases, leaving 18 bases between them. In germline, CDR1 is DFQATT, CDR2 SNEGSKA (reference sequence). The length of the CDR3 is 14 residues. The chain's CDR3 is CSATDGEKVDEQFF. The CDR3 region has the DNA TGCAGTGCTACAGACGGGGAAAAGGTCGATGAGCAGTTCTTC.

In this sample, this clonotype turned up a few times. This chain links TRBV27 with TRBJ2-7, with TRBD1 matching 7 bases. The CDR3 runs 17 residues. With V trimmed by 2 bases and J by 3 bases, 13 bases remained unmatched. CDR1 MNHEY and CDR2 SMNVEV come from the germline V gene (reference sequence). The CDR3: CASSLSVGNRGYYEQYF. CDR3 DNA sequence: TGTGCCAGCAGTTTAAGTGTGGGCAACAGGGGCTACTACGAGCAGTACTTC.

The chain joins TRBV27 to TRBJ1-4, with D hard to call. V lost 0 bases to trimming and J lost 8 bases, with 10 bases between them. There are 14 residues in the CDR3. Germline CDR1 reads MNHEY; CDR2 reads SMNVEV (reference sequence). CDR3 residues: CASSLSVGHEKLFF. The CDR3 coding sequence is TGTGCCAGCAGTTTATCGGTGGGTCACGAAAAACTGTTTTTT.

The rearrangement links TRBV24-1 to TRBJ1-5; D gene unclear. Germline V gene sequence: CDR1 KGHDR, CDR2 SFDVKD. V dropped 5 bases and J dropped 7 bases, with 17 bases sitting between them. This CDR3 spans 15 amino acids. The CDR3 loop is CATSAPGQSGQPQHF. CDR3 nucleotides: TGTGCCACCAGTGCCCCGGGCCAGAGCGGCCAGCCCCAGCATTTT.

The chain combines TRBV6-2 or TRBV6-3 with TRBJ1-2, with 7 nucleotides matching TRBD1. CDR1 MNHEY and CDR2 SVGEGT come from the germline V gene. This CDR3 region has 14 residues. V lost 6 bases, J lost 3 bases, and 7 bases stayed unmatched. CDR3 nucleotides: TGTGCCAGCAGCCTTTTACAGGGGTACTATGGCTACACCTTC. Translation gives CASSLLQGYYGYTF.